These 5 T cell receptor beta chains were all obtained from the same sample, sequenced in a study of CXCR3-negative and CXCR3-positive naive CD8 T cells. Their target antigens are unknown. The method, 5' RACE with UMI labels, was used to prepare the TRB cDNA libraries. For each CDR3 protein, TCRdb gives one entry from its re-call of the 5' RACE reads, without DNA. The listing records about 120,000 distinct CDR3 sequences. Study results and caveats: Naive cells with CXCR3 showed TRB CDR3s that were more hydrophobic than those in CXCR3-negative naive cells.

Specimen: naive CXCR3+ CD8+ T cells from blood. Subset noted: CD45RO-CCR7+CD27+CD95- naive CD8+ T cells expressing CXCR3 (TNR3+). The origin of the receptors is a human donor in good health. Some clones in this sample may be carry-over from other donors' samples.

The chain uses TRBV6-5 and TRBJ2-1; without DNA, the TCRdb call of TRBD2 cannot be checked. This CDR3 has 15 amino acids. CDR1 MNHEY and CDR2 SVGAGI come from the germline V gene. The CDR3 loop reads CASSLSGRWYDEQFF.

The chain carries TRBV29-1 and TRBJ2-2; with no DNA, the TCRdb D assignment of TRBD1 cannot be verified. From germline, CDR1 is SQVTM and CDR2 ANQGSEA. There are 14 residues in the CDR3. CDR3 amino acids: CSLTGTGATGELFF.

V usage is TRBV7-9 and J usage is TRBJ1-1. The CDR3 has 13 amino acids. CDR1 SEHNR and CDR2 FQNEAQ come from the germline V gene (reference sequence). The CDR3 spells CASSPEWDTEAFF.

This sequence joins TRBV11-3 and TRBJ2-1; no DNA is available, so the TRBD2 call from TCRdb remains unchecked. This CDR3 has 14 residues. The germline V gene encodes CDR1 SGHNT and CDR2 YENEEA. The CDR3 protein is CASSLGLPADEQFF.

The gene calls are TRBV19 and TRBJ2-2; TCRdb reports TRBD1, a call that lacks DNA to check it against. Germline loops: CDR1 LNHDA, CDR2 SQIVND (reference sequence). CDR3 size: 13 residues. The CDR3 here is CASEGPNTGELFF.